Described below is a single TCR beta chain sequence and its context. The target of this receptor is not known. Including the terminal cysteine and phenylalanine, the CDR3 comprises 16 residues. Only CDR3 DNA is held: 48 bases, read in frame from base 1. At the junction V is shortened by 5 bases and J by 2 bases; bases outside the gene matches: 6. CDR1 SGHTA and CDR2 FQGTGA were looked up in the germline V gene. The data were taken from a study of cytomegalovirus exposure and HLA in healthy donors (dated 2017 in TCRdb). General notes on the study: An earlier analysis of approximately 600 of the donors reported approximately 290 Gb of sequence data and some 120 million unique TCR beta sequences from some 180 million T cells. In a later genetic analysis, genome-wide SNP genotypes for about three fifths of the 666 donors were used, and that subset was treated as a discovery cohort. The study aimed to test whether signatures of past pathogen exposure could be identified by cataloging public T cell receptors. A later analysis re-analyzed previously published TCR beta repertoires from about 600 donors and added high-resolution HLA genotyping to study TCR occurrence patterns. Among the approximately 400 genotyped donors, around 79% belonged to the genetic ancestry cluster associated with self-reported Caucasian donors. High-throughput TCR immunosequencing, statistical association of individual TCRs with disease status, and machine learning were combined to predict cytomegalovirus infection status. The T cell repertoires of 670 or so subjects were profiled by immunosequencing and related to cytomegalovirus serostatus. The number of typed donors differed by locus: about 620-640 for A, B, C, DRB1 and DQB1; 500 to 550 for DQA1; about 600 for DPA1; and roughly 470 for DPB1. Among roughly 400 genotyped donors of the cohort, an average of approximately 250,000 unique TCR beta nucleotide sequences were sequenced per donor, roughly 20% of them non-productive. Class I and class II HLA loci were covered by the typing at four-digit resolution. In an earlier analysis of 550 to 700 of the donors, high-throughput TCR beta sequencing was used to judge whether each TCR beta V gene segment behaved as functional or pseudogenic. In the later analysis, no new phenotypic data were used to find candidate immune exposures; instead, reliance was placed on TCR beta sequences and their occurrence across donors. Approximately 310 gigabases of sequencing data and 70 million to 95 million unique TCR sequences made up an early release that covered approximately 620 HLA-typed donors. Four or five DR-DQ haplotypes were handled as single units for association and clustering, since linkage in the cohort was strong. Alongside the repertoire data, information on donor age, sex, ethnicity and CMV serostatus was compiled. All discovery cohort repertoires had been generated on a single sequencing platform. In addition to the first cohort of 666 subjects, a separate validation cohort of 120 different subjects was used.

The library was made by the immunoSEQ multiplex PCR assay. For the multiplex PCR, a mixture combining 60 forward primers for TCR Vbeta segments and 13 reverse primers for TCR Jbeta segments was used. A multiplex PCR assay on genomic DNA amplified the CDR3 region of rearranged TCR beta genes. Amplified TCR beta libraries were sequenced as 87-base-pair reads on the Illumina HiSeq System. Per the original workflow: Across the 666 repertoires, a later analysis counted 60 million to 90 million unique TCR beta chains, approximately 10 million of which were shared by at least two donors. To remove PCR and sequencing errors, raw reads were error-corrected and collapsed into unique sequences using a nearest-neighbor algorithm that merged closely related sequences. V, D and J gene segments were assigned by aligning CDR3 sequences to IMGT reference sequences. For a sequence to be retained, a match of at least six nucleotides was required to both a V gene segment and a J gene segment. A rearrangement was called productive if the CDR3 had no stop codons and remained in frame with V and J, and every other rearrangement was called non-productive. CDR3 was defined according to IMGT convention as the region running from the second conserved V-encoded cysteine to the conserved J-encoded phenylalanine. The earlier analysis of 587 of the donors excluded sequences that lacked an unambiguous match to a single V gene segment. In an earlier analysis of 587 of the donors, V segments were called functional above 56.7% productive rearrangements and were called segregating when the between-donor standard deviation exceeded 5%. A statistical classification framework was developed to diagnose cytomegalovirus status using the catalog of TCR beta chain sequences. In a later analysis, TCR nucleotide sequences were compared against IMGT/GENE-DB human TR gene sequences so that V and J genes could be assigned. In a later analysis, CDR3 sequences and most-parsimonious VDJ recombination scenarios were assigned using the TCRdist pipeline. In a later analysis, every TCR beta chain was defined by the combination of its CDR3 amino acid sequence and its V-gene family, and reads without a unique V-gene family were dropped. A later analysis removed 592 highly shared, low-generation-probability nucleotide sequences to deal with suspected cross-contamination and a sequencing artifact. For each public chain, a later analysis derived a clonal expansion index from normalized ranks of inferred template counts within each repertoire. Generation probabilities in a later analysis came from a VDJ recombination model fitted to out-of-frame rearrangements, and those results were checked against IGoR. A later analysis scored TCR-TCR, TCR-HLA and TCR-CMV co-occurrence with hypergeometric tests, applying a repertoire-size bias correction to TCR pairs. In a later analysis, false discovery rates were estimated by permuting HLA or CMV assignments 20 times. In a later analysis, co-occurring TCRs were grouped with DBSCAN, and TCRdist sequence similarity was added when clustering was performed within HLA-allele-positive subsets. Co-occurrence clustering excluded repertoires with fewer than 30,000 or more than 120,000 public chains, plus five with anomalous nucleotide sharing. The clones in this table, taken by TCRdb from immuneACCESS, are in-frame only. Not every clone is retained; where verified, under half of the shortfall comes from an unresolved V gene, and the cause of the rest is unknown. D and trimming were read from the DNA, whereas the V and J calls and clone size are those reported in that table. This sample's clone table shows 100,000 to 150,000 clones. The ten largest clonotypes hold roughly 1.4% of the sample.

The cohort consisted of 650 to 850 healthy bone marrow donors. At the time of sampling, every cohort member was nominally healthy, though immune exposures that went unrecorded were likely present. The donor tested CMV seronegative and was one of the 352 seronegative cohort members. A peripheral blood sample was collected from each donor, and TCR beta sequencing was performed on peripheral blood mononuclear cells. The Qiagen DNeasy Blood Extraction Kit was used to extract genomic DNA from the blood cell samples. General study outcomes and caveats: According to a later analysis, most CMV-associated TCR beta chains appeared to be HLA-restricted, and the HLA associations seemed to be driven largely by CMV exposure. The cohort was sequenced for TCR beta chains only, and without alpha or paired-chain data the features that could be detected were limited. The classifier was reported to diagnose cytomegalovirus status with high specificity and sensitivity in both the original and validation cohorts. A few of the identified cytomegalovirus-associated TCR beta chains were confirmed in vitro to be specific for cytomegalovirus antigens. Across donors, most TCR sequences were observed very rarely, whereas some public TCRs were present in many individuals. At a false discovery rate of 0.05, a later analysis linked fewer than 20,000 TCR beta sequences to specific HLA alleles. An association between a missense DCLRE1C variant and V-gene and J-gene trimming of TCR beta chains was found in a later genetic analysis and replicated in an independent cohort. According to a later analysis, parvovirus B19, influenza, CMV and Epstein-Barr virus appeared linked to several top co-occurrence clusters. The only immune exposure information available for the cohort was CMV serostatus. Linkage disequilibrium might explain the correlated functional status among segregating V segments, but an unknown experimental factor could not be ruled out. Strong co-occurrence of HLA alleles, especially DR and DQ, made assigning TCR associations to individual alleles difficult. Presence/absence analyses assumed roughly uniform sequencing depth across donors, an assumption that may not hold. Because some donors lacked HLA typing at each locus, the association tests relied only on the typed subset. The study gave a list of 150 to 200 TCR beta chains associated with cytomegalovirus. In an earlier analysis of 587 of the donors, most TCR beta V segments appeared in productive rearrangements about 90% or about 30% of the time, broadly matching IMGT annotations. In a later analysis, HLA-associated TCR beta chains were found to be more clonally expanded and to have lower generation probabilities than equally common non-associated chains. A cluster of highly shared sequence variants was judged likely to represent a technical artifact of the sequencing pipeline. Compared with the 666-donor mean, donors in an Asian-associated ancestry cluster had fewer N-insertions in productive TCRs, according to a later genetic analysis. It was suggested by the authors that the approach could potentially be generalized to other disease states and immunological phenotypes. A further reported finding was that TCR beta sequences accurately predicted the HLA-A and HLA-B alleles for most subjects in the first cohort. Because counts were too low, around 18 rarely observed V segments, including chromosome 9 orphons, were left out of the earlier analysis of 587 of the donors. According to a later analysis, TCR association rates differed among HLA loci, with DRB1 alleles showing the most associated TCRs and HLA-C alleles showing the fewest. Some IMGT-functional V segments, including TRBV6-2 and TRBV6-3, could not be distinguished by the 87-base-pair reads and were therefore excluded.

The receptor was derived from a woman in her thirties or forties in good health and CMV-seronegative. Sequencing input: PBMCs. This chain is built from TRBV7-3 and TRBJ2-3, and TRBD1 matches 11 of the central bases. The CDR3 region reads CASSLGTGGFTDTQYF. The base sequence is TGTGCCAGCAGCCTCGGGACAGGGGGTTTCACAGATACGCAGTATTTT. Supplemented by the reference TRBV7-3 and TRBJ2-3 proteins around the CDR3, the complete variable domain is GAGVSQTPSNKVTEKGKYVELRCDPISGHTALYWYRQSLGQGPEFLIYFQGTGAADDSGLPNDRFFAVRPEGSVSTLKIQRTERGDSAVYLCASSLGTGGFTDTQYFGPGTRLTVL.